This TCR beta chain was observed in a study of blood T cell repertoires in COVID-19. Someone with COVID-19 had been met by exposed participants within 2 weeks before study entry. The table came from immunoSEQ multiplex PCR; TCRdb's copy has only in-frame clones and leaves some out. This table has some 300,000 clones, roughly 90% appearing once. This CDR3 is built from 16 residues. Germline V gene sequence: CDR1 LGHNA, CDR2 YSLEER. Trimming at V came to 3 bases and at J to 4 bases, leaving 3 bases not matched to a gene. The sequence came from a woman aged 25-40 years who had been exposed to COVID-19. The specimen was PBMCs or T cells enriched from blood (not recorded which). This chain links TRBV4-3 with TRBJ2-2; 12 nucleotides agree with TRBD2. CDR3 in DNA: TGCGCCAGCAGCCAGCTAGCGGGGGGGCGCACCGGGGAGCTGTTTTTT. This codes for CASSQLAGGRTGELFF.